This T cell receptor (beta chain) was sequenced in a study of T cell repertoires in cytomegalovirus infection (dated by TCRdb to about 2019). General notes on the study: Alongside well-studied HLA-B-restricted epitopes, the peptide stimulations were aimed at recently identified HLA-C-restricted CMV epitopes, whose presentation resists viral immunomodulation. The HLA type of each donor mattered for the analysis, because public TCR beta signatures pointed to carriage of CMV infection along with the matching HLA type. Beyond this particular receptor, the publication reports: The ex vivo response was dominated by HLA-C-restricted CMV-specific TCR beta clonotypes, which also provided the single most frequent clonotype in two of eight donors. In both this cohort and an independent cohort of some 350 donors, the cumulative frequency of public TCR beta family members distinguished carriers of CMV infection plus the relevant HLA type.

The CDR3 has 17 amino acids, counting the end cysteine and phenylalanine. Only the CDR3 portion is preserved as DNA: 51 bases, with reading frame beginning at the first base. From the germline V gene, CDR1 is SGHVS and CDR2 is FNYEAQ. V is cut by 6 bases and J by 4 bases, and the space between the germline ends is 24 bases. This clonotype has just a few counts. The antigen this receptor binds is unknown. No much larger clonotype is one base removed from it; base qualities were not supplied. TCRdb lists the instrument as Illumina HiSeq 1500. TCRdb handled the public reads itself, with Q25 trimming in fastp and clone calling in MiXCR, and kept productive beta chains. Entries that share a CDR3 protein sequence are merged under the most common genes and DNA. Recorded for this sample are about 920,000 distinct CDR3 sequences; roughly 30% of them occurred a single time. Clones ranked in the top ten supply more than 13% of the sample.

The label giving this sample's treatment or condition can be read as: in vitro stimulation with specific CMV peptide epitopes to enrich CMV-specific T cells. This sequence originates from a human donor in good health (CMV status not recorded). Some clones in this sample may be carry-over from other donors' samples. The sequencing here drew on cultured CD8+ T cells from PBMCs, taken from culture after CMV antigen stimulation. The chain joins TRBV7-6 to TRBJ2-5; 6 matching bases give a weak D call of TRBD2. The DNA is TGTGCCAGCAGTTCGACCTCAACAAAGCGGGCAGGAGAGACCCAGTACTTC. Protein translation: CASSSTSTKRAGETQYF.